The present T cell receptor beta chain was sequenced within a study of blood T cell dynamics during melanoma immunotherapy. The CDR3 runs to 16 residues. CDR1 SGHRS and CDR2 YFSETQ come from the germline V gene. V lost 0 bases, J lost 2 bases, and 11 bases lay in between. The time point was: week 3, after first cycle of checkpoint inhibitor. Sequenced by immunoSEQ multiplex PCR; TCRdb stores in-frame clones only, minus some. Among 12,000 or so clones listed, roughly 90% were seen once. The chain links TRBV5-1 to TRBJ2-2; either TRBD1 or TRBD2 may supply D (5 bases each). The sequence was collected from a human donor with melanoma. The specimen was blood, collected from a patient treated with checkpoint blockade. The CDR3 nucleotides read TGCGCCAGCAGCTTGGGGGGGACCACCAACACCGGGGAGCTGTTTTTT. Protein sequence: CASSLGGTTNTGELFF. The full variable domain, in which reference TRBV5-1 and TRBJ2-2 provide the parts outside the CDR3, is KAGVTQTPRYLIKTRGQQVTLSCSPISGHRSVSWYQQTPGQGLQFLFEYFSETQRNKGNFPGRFSGRQFSNSRSEMNVSTLELGDSALYLCASSLGGTTNTGELFFGEGSRLTVL.